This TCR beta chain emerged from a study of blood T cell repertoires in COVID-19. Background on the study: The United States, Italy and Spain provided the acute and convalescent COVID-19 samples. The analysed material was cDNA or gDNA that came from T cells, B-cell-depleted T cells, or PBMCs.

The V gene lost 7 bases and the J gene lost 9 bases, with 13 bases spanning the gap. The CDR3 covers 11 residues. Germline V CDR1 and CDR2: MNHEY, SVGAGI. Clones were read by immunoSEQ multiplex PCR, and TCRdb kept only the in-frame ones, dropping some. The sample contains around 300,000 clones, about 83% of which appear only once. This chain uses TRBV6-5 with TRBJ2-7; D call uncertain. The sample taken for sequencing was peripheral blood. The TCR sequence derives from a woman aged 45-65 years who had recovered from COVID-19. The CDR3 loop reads CASKEVGAQYF. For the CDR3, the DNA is TGTGCCAGCAAGGAAGTGGGCGCGCAGTACTTC.